This record concerns one T cell receptor (beta chain) sequence. The CDR3 is cut off 3 residues early in the read; its end comes from the germline J gene. The repertoire was sequenced with immunoSEQ multiplex PCR; TCRdb's copy has only in-frame clones and lacks some. Found here are about 17,000 clones; the top ten clones hold around a tenth. From germline, CDR1 is SGHTA and CDR2 FQGTGA. The CDR3 is 14 amino acids. This sample is part of a study of T cells in women clearing cervical HPV infection. The rearrangement joins TRBV7-3 to TRBJ2-5, with TRBD2 matching 14 bases. This TCR was sampled from a woman aged 18-70 years with a cervical HPV16 infection that either progressed to CIN3+ or cleared (not recorded which). Sequenced sample: blood buffy coat. The sequenced CDR3 bases are TGTGCCAGCAGCGAGGGACTAGCGGGAGATACC. Residues: CASSEGLAGDT. The whole CDR3 sequence is CASSEGLAGDTQYF.